The 20 T cell receptor beta chains given below trace back to one sample, sequenced in a study of blood T cell repertoires in COVID-19. Produced via immunoSEQ multiplex PCR; TCRdb's table is partial and in-frame only. The sample gives around 100,000 clones, 85% of which show up once; approximately 2% is in the top ten. Sequencing input: peripheral blood. Receptors originate from a woman in her 70s with active or convalescent COVID-19.

This rearrangement joins TRBV7-2 to TRBJ2-7, with 9 bases that match TRBD2. Per the germline V gene, CDR1 is SGHTA and CDR2 is FQGNSA. CDR3 size: 15 residues. V dropped 1 base and J dropped 5; count of bases not matched to a gene: 6. The CDR3 DNA reads TGTGCCAGCAGCTTAGTGGGTAGCGGGAGTCACGAGCAGTACTTC. It encodes CASSLVGSGSHEQYF.

This clone was observed a handful of times. This chain connects TRBV28 to TRBJ1-1; weak D call: TRBD1 (5 bases). Germline CDR1 MDHEN, CDR2 SYDVKM. There are 11 residues in the CDR3. V was cut by 4 bases and J by 11 bases, with 11 bases left in between. Here the CDR3 reads CASSSQGLAFF. The CDR3 DNA reads TGTGCCAGCAGTTCTCAGGGACTCGCTTTCTTT.

A few counts support this clone. The rearrangement uses TRBV7-3 and TRBJ2-3; TRBD2 aligns across 11 bases. The CDR3 totals 15 residues. Looked up from germline, CDR1 is SGHTA and CDR2 is FQGTGA. J was trimmed by 4 bases and V by 5 bases; bases with no gene match: 5. CDR3 in amino acids: CASSPNSGGADTQYF. The CDR3 DNA reads as TGTGCCAGCAGCCCTAATAGCGGGGGGGCAGATACGCAGTATTTT.

The genes are TRBV19 and TRBJ2-1, with 7 bases fitting TRBD2. Germline values: CDR1 LNHDA, CDR2 SQIVND (reference sequence). V was clipped by 3 bases and J by 4 bases; unmatched bases: 9. The CDR3 consists of 16 residues. The CDR3 region has the DNA TGTGCCAGTAGTATCAGCGGCGGGAGCGCGTACAATGAGCAGTTCTTC. Protein sequence: CASSISGGSAYNEQFF. The complete variable domain, with remaining parts taken from reference TRBV19 and TRBJ2-1, reads DGGITQSPKYLFRKEGQNVTLSCEQNLNHDAMYWYRQDPGQGLRLIYYSQIVNDFQKGDIAEGYSVSREKKESFPLTVTSAQKNPTAFYLCASSISGGSAYNEQFFGPGTRLTVL.

The CDR3 DNA sequence: TGTGCCAGCACCCTCACCGGGGAGCTGTTTTTT. Protein product: CASTLTGELFF. The chain couples TRBV12-3 or TRBV12-4 to TRBJ2-2; D is unclear. With 7 bases removed from V and 4 bases from J, the gap between germline ends came to 4 bases. The CDR3 covers 11 residues.

The V gene is TRBV7-3, the J gene TRBJ1-1; D is perhaps TRBD1 (6 bases). With 5 bases removed from V and 4 bases from J, the gap between germline ends came to 17 bases. The CDR3 totals 15 residues. In germline, CDR1 is SGHTA, CDR2 FQGTGA. CDR3 in amino acids: CASSPTTGYITEAFF. The CDR3 nucleotides are TGTGCCAGCAGCCCCACCACAGGGTATATCACTGAAGCTTTCTTT.

The chain recombines TRBV2 with TRBJ2-3; 7 bases line up with TRBD1. Germline V gene data show CDR1 as SNHLY and CDR2 as FYNNEI. The CDR3 totals 12 residues. V shed 7 bases and J 6 bases; nucleotides not matched to a gene: 4. The CDR3 loop reads CASKGAGDTQYF. The DNA of the CDR3 is TGTGCCAGCAAGGGGGCTGGGGATACGCAGTATTTT.

This sequence joins TRBV30 and TRBJ2-1; no clear D gene. Germline V gene sequence: CDR1 GTSNPN, CDR2 SVGIG (reference sequence). Trimming took 1 base from V and 0 from J, leaving 13 bases between them. The CDR3 extends over 16 amino acids. CDR3 in DNA: TGTGCCTGGAGTGCCGCCGGCGGTGTCTCCTACAATGAGCAGTTCTTC. Amino acid sequence: CAWSAAGGVSYNEQFF.

The CDR3 bases are TGTGCCAGCAGTGAAAGGCTAGGCACCGGGGAGCTGTTTTTT. Its protein is CASSERLGTGELFF. The V call is TRBV6-1, the J call TRBJ2-2, with no clear D. The V gene's germline CDR1 is MNHNS and CDR2 SASEGT. This CDR3 is 14 amino acids long. Deletions cut 2 bases from V and 4 bases from J, with 8 bases between.

The V call is TRBV7-3, the J call TRBJ1-1, with a possible D match to TRBD1 (5 bases). This CDR3 has 13 residues. V was cut by 1 base and J by 5 bases, with 8 bases left in between. Looked up from germline, CDR1 is SGHTA and CDR2 is FQGTGA. The CDR3 spells CASSLSGGTEAFF. For the CDR3, the DNA is TGTGCCAGCAGCTTAAGCGGGGGGACTGAAGCTTTCTTT.

The chain uses TRBV29-1 and TRBJ1-1; 7 bases are shared with TRBD1. With V trimmed by 7 bases and J by 1 base, 6 bases remained unmatched. The germline V gene has CDR1 SQVTM and CDR2 ANQGSEA. The CDR3 has 13 residues. The CDR3 nucleotides read TGCAGCGGGAACCGGGACAGGAACACTGAAGCTTTCTTT. It specifies CSGNRDRNTEAFF.

The chain is built from TRBV27 and TRBJ2-1; TRBD2 matches at 9 bases. The junction had 5 bases not matched to a gene; V was cut back by 5 bases and J by 3 bases. This CDR3 is 15 amino acids long. CDR1 and CDR2 from the germline V gene are MNHEY and SMNVEV (reference sequence). This CDR3 is CASSPRTSVYNEQFF. Here the CDR3 DNA reads TGTGCCAGCAGTCCCCGGACTAGCGTCTACAATGAGCAGTTCTTC.

V is TRBV27 and J is TRBJ2-7, with 10 bases fitting TRBD2. Losses at the gene ends were 6 bases for V and 6 bases for J; bases not matched to a gene: 8. The CDR3 runs 14 residues. From germline, CDR1 is MNHEY and CDR2 SMNVEV (reference sequence). The CDR3 sequence: CASSPLAGAGEQYF. CDR3 nucleotides: TGTGCCAGCAGCCCTCTAGCGGGAGCCGGCGAGCAGTACTTC.

The J gene is TRBJ1-4, the V gene TRBV3-1 (or the pseudogene TRBV3-2), with D hard to call. CDR1 LGHDT and CDR2 YNNKEL come from the germline V gene (reference sequence). The CDR3 is 17 residues long. The germline V and J ends were trimmed by 0 bases and 3 bases, with 14 bases remaining between them. The CDR3 loop is CASSQDRRFGSNEKLFF. CDR3 sequence (DNA): TGTGCCAGCAGCCAAGATCGGCGGTTCGGTTCTAATGAAAAACTGTTTTTT.

The chain is built from TRBV11-2 and TRBJ2-2; 9 nucleotides align to TRBD2. This CDR3 spans 16 amino acids. V gave up 3 bases and J gave up 6 bases; unmatched junction bases: 8. Germline-derived CDR1 and CDR2 are SGHAT and FQNNGV. The CDR3, as DNA: TGTGCCAGCAGCTTTCATAGCGGGAGTGAGGCCGGGGAGCTGTTTTTT. Encoded protein: CASSFHSGSEAGELFF.

The CDR3 sequence is CASSYRNRGRHEQYF. CDR3 coding DNA: TGTGCCAGCAGTTACCGCAACAGGGGGCGTCACGAGCAGTACTTC. This chain uses TRBV6-5 with TRBJ2-7; TRBD1 matches 9 bases. The germline gives CDR1 MNHEY, CDR2 SVGAGI. This CDR3 contains 15 residues. The V and J ends lost 2 bases and 5 bases, in that order; junction bases with no gene match: 7.

V usage is TRBV28 and J usage is TRBJ2-7, with D possibly being TRBD1 (5 bases). V was clipped by 6 bases and J by 3 bases, with 9 bases between them. Germline values: CDR1 MDHEN, CDR2 SYDVKM. CDR3 length equals 12 residues. For the CDR3, the DNA is TGTGCCAGCAGGTCAGACAGCTACGAGCAGTACTTC. Protein sequence: CASRSDSYEQYF.

This chain uses TRBV5-4 with TRBJ2-7, with 7 nucleotides matching TRBD1. CDR1 and CDR2 from the germline V gene are SGHNT and YYREEE (reference sequence). The CDR3 extends over 14 amino acids. V was clipped by 3 bases and J by 2 bases; unmatched bases: 5. CDR3 nucleotides: TGTGCCAGCAGCTGGGACAGCTCCACCTACGAGCAGTACTTC. Amino acid sequence: CASSWDSSTYEQYF.

A single count supports this clone. The chain combines TRBV7-2 with TRBJ2-3, with D perhaps TRBD2 (6 bases). CDR1 is SGHTA, CDR2 FQGNSA, per germline. CDR3 length equals 15 residues. V lost 1 base to trimming and J lost 2 bases, with 10 bases between them. The CDR3 sequence is CASSLDWGVTDTQYF. DNA of the CDR3: TGTGCCAGCAGCTTAGATTGGGGGGTCACAGATACGCAGTATTTT.

This chain links TRBV7-2 with TRBJ2-5, with TRBD2 as a possible D gene (7 bases). Deletions cut 8 bases from V and 4 bases from J, with 20 bases between. In germline, CDR1 is SGHTA, CDR2 FQGNSA. The CDR3 covers 15 residues. The CDR3 DNA is TGTGCCAGCTACGAAACCGGCCGGGGGGCAGAGACCCAGTACTTC. It encodes CASYETGRGAETQYF.